These 31 T cell receptor beta chains share one sample of origin, sequenced in a study of vaccination and CD4 T cells after COVID-19. Treatment denoted: approximately 10-day PBMC culture with coronavirus spike peptide pools or control peptides (ViraFEST assay). Cultured CD4+ T-cell DNA underwent Oncomine TCR Beta short-read sequencing. TCRdb redid the calling of the PCR reads with MiXCR, one entry per CDR3 protein. This table holds 15,000 to 20,000 distinct CDR3 sequences, 56% found once. Antigens of these TCRs are unknown. The sequencing sample was made of CD4+ T cells from blood, cultured in vitro. The receptors were sampled from a human donor who had recovered from COVID-19.

This chain links TRBV7-9 with TRBJ1-1; D is possibly TRBD1 (6 bases). The germline V gene encodes CDR1 SEHNR and CDR2 FQNEAQ (reference sequence). V was shortened by 1 base and J by 4 bases, with 13 bases between the two germline ends. The CDR3 is 15 residues long. The CDR3 loop reads CASSLGQALGTEAFF. CDR3 bases: TGTGCCAGCAGCTTAGGACAGGCGTTGGGCACTGAAGCTTTCTTT.

The chain is built from TRBV15 and TRBJ2-5; 7 nucleotides agree with TRBD2. Germline V gene sequence: CDR1 LNHNV, CDR2 YYDKDF (reference sequence). The CDR3 has 17 residues. V shed 0 bases, J shed 5 bases, and the junction held 12 bases outside the gene matches. CDR3 sequence: CATSREGSGPGGETQYF. CDR3 DNA: TGTGCCACCAGCAGAGAGGGGAGCGGGCCCGGGGGGGAGACCCAGTACTTC.

The table lists this clonotype with a few counts. The chain has TRBV6-1 and TRBJ1-1; TRBD1 matches 11 bases. The germline gives CDR1 MNHNS, CDR2 SASEGT. J was trimmed by 11 bases and V by 3 bases; bases with no gene match: 5. The CDR3 runs 13 residues. CDR3 bases: TGTGCCAGCAGTGATCGGACAGGGGGCAGGGCTTTCTTT. Protein product: CASSDRTGGRAFF.

The gene calls are TRBV6-1 and TRBJ1-6; D is perhaps TRBD1 (6 bases). The germline gives CDR1 MNHNS, CDR2 SASEGT. V was shortened by 10 bases and J by 0 bases, with 16 bases between the two germline ends. This CDR3 has 16 amino acids. CDR3 DNA sequence: TGTGCCACCACAGGCGACAGGAGCTCCTATAATTCACCCCTCCACTTT. It yields the protein CATTGDRSSYNSPLHF.

The chain is built from TRBV2 and TRBJ2-3; a possible D gene is TRBD2 (6 bases). CDR3 length: 14 amino acids. CDR1 SNHLY and CDR2 FYNNEI come from the germline V gene. V was cut by 8 bases and J by 2 bases, with 14 bases left in between. CDR3 DNA: TGTGCCAGCGGGAGGAACATCGCCACAGATACGCAGTATTTT. This codes for CASGRNIATDTQYF. The full variable domain, completed using reference TRBV2 and TRBJ2-3, is EPEVTQTPSHQVTQMGQEVILRCVPISNHLYFYWYRQILGQKVEFLVSFYNNEISEKSEIFDDQFSVERPDGSNFTLKIRSTKLEDSAMYFCASGRNIATDTQYFGPGTRLTVL.

V and J are TRBV6-1 and TRBJ1-1, with a weak D call TRBD1 (6 bases). V dropped 7 bases and J dropped 3 bases, with 21 bases sitting between them. CDR3 length: 16 residues. The germline V gene has CDR1 MNHNS and CDR2 SASEGT. The CDR3 coding sequence is TGTGCCAGCACTCAGGGCGGGGGGCGAGTCGACACTGAAGCTTTCTTT. As protein: CASTQGGGRVDTEAFF.

This chain uses TRBV11-3 with TRBJ1-1, with TRBD1 identical over 7 bases. Unmatched junction bases numbered 5, after V lost 4 bases and J lost 6 bases. This CDR3 region has 13 residues. The germline gives CDR1 SGHNT, CDR2 YENEEA. DNA of the CDR3: TGTGCCAGCAGCTCCAGGGGGGATTCTGAAGCTTTCTTT. As protein: CASSSRGDSEAFF.

The chain has TRBV15 and TRBJ1-1, with 8 bases fitting TRBD1. The germline V gene encodes CDR1 LNHNV and CDR2 YYDKDF (reference sequence). The CDR3 is 16 residues long. V was clipped by 3 bases and J by 1 base; unmatched bases: 7. The CDR3 is CATSRRTGLRNTEAFF. The CDR3 DNA reads TGTGCCACCAGCAGGCGGACAGGGTTGAGGAACACTGAAGCTTTCTTT.

There are a few counts of this clonotype. The rearrangement joins TRBV6-4 to TRBJ2-1; 11 bases map to TRBD2. The CDR3 is 17 residues long. Germline CDR1 is MRHNA and CDR2 is SNTAGT. V was clipped by 6 bases and J by 10 bases; unmatched bases: 17. The DNA for the CDR3 is TGTGCCAGCAGGGCTAGCGGGAGGTCCGCCTTCGTGAGCGAGCAGTTCTTC. This encodes CASRASGRSAFVSEQFF.

J is TRBJ2-2 and V is TRBV6-1; tentatively, D is TRBD1 (5 bases). Germline V gives CDR1 MNHNS, CDR2 SASEGT. V was cut by 4 bases and J by 1 base, with 13 bases left in between. The CDR3 is made up of 16 amino acids. The CDR3 nucleotides are TGTGCCAGCAGTGGATCGTGGGGCAGGAACACCGGGGAGCTGTTTTTT. This codes for CASSGSWGRNTGELFF.

This clonotype was seen a few times. This chain joins TRBV6-5 and TRBJ1-5; D call uncertain. Looked up from germline, CDR1 is MNHEY and CDR2 is SVGAGI. The V end was cut by 2 bases, the J end by 7 bases, with 12 bases between. The CDR3 covers 14 residues. The CDR3 DNA follows: TGTGCCAGCAGTTACCCCCAAACGTTCCAGCCCCAGCATTTT. Amino acid sequence: CASSYPQTFQPQHF.

This clonotype was counted between two and nine times. The chain couples TRBV27 to TRBJ1-5; D is uncertain. V lost 5 bases and J 2 bases, leaving 16 bases between the germline ends. CDR1 is MNHEY and CDR2 is SMNVEV in the germline V gene (reference sequence). The length of the CDR3 is 16 residues. CDR3 DNA sequence: TGTGCCAGCAGTCAAATCGCCGGGATGGGCAATCAGCCCCAGCATTTT. Protein: CASSQIAGMGNQPQHF.

This chain joins TRBV6-1 and TRBJ2-7; 9 bases are a match to TRBD2. With 8 bases clipped from V and 6 bases from J, the junction kept 8 bases outside the gene matches. The CDR3 length is 13 residues. Per germline, CDR1 MNHNS and CDR2 SASEGT. The CDR3 reads CASVTSGYGEQYF. CDR3 DNA: TGTGCCAGCGTCACTAGCGGGTATGGCGAGCAGTACTTC.

In this sample, this clonotype turned up a few times. The chain employs TRBV5-1 and TRBJ1-6; D is possibly TRBD1 (6 bases). Between the trimmed V and J ends, which lost 0 bases and 12 bases, there was a span of 19 bases. CDR1 SGHRS and CDR2 YFSETQ come from the germline V gene. The CDR3 spans 16 residues. In nucleotides, the CDR3 is TGCGCCAGCAGCTTGGACGGTCCAGGGGCCTCTGGACCCCTCCACTTT. This gives the protein CASSLDGPGASGPLHF.

This sequence joins TRBV28 and TRBJ1-3, with D possibly TRBD1 on 5 matching bases. This CDR3 is 14 amino acids long. V lost 6 bases, J lost 0 bases, and 9 bases lay in between. Germline-derived CDR1 and CDR2 are MDHEN and SYDVKM. CDR3: CASSGTLSGNTIYF. In DNA, the CDR3 is TGTGCCAGCAGCGGGACCCTCTCTGGAAACACCATATATTTT.

This clonotype was counted only a few times. This sequence joins TRBV7-9 and TRBJ1-2, with a tentative D call TRBD1 (6 bases). Trimming took 5 bases from V and 2 from J, leaving 12 bases between them. The CDR3 sequence is 14 residues long. CDR1 and CDR2 from the germline V gene are SEHNR and FQNEAQ (reference sequence). This CDR3 reads CASSPGQANYGYTF. For the CDR3, the DNA is TGTGCCAGCAGCCCGGGACAAGCGAACTATGGCTACACCTTC.

This clonotype was detected a few times. The genes are TRBV20-1 and TRBJ1-5, with D maybe TRBD1 (6 bases). Germline CDR1 reads DFQATT; CDR2 reads SNEGSKA (reference sequence). V shed 0 bases and J shed 7 bases, with 16 bases lying between them. This CDR3 region has 15 residues. The CDR3 here is CSARDQQGWGQPQHF. In DNA form, the CDR3 reads TGCAGTGCTAGAGATCAGCAGGGGTGGGGCCAGCCCCAGCATTTT.

The gene calls are TRBV6-2 or TRBV6-3 and TRBJ2-4, with D tentatively TRBD1 or TRBD2 (5 bases each). Trimming shortened V by 2 bases and J by 7 bases, and 9 bases separated the two germline ends. The CDR3 is 13 residues long. Germline V gives CDR1 MNHEY, CDR2 SVGEGT. CDR3 DNA: TGTGCCAGCAGTTACGAGGGGCTCAACATTCAGTACTTC. Translation: CASSYEGLNIQYF.

The rearrangement links TRBV2 to TRBJ2-5, with 7 bases matching TRBD2. The CDR3 spans 14 residues. Unmatched junction bases numbered 5, after V lost 2 bases and J lost 5 bases. Germline V gives CDR1 SNHLY, CDR2 FYNNEI. CDR3: CASSELTSIETQYF. CDR3 coding DNA: TGTGCCAGCAGTGAATTGACTAGCATTGAGACCCAGTACTTC.

By share, this clonotype ranks as medium-sized (0.01 to 0.1%). The chain recombines TRBV6-1 with TRBJ1-1; D possibly corresponds to TRBD1 (6 bases). Germline CDR1 and CDR2: MNHNS and SASEGT. CDR3 length equals 18 residues. The ends were cut back, 6 bases at V and 0 bases at J, with 23 bases in the middle. As DNA, the CDR3 is TGTGCCAGCAGGGCGGAACAGGGTCAAATCTTCATGAACACTGAAGCTTTCTTT. Encoded protein: CASRAEQGQIFMNTEAFF.

The chain joins TRBV10-1 to TRBJ2-1, with D possibly TRBD2 on 6 matching bases. V was pared by 3 bases and J by 4 bases, with 10 bases between. Germline assignment: CDR1 WNHNN and CDR2 SYGVQD (reference sequence). This CDR3 is 14 amino acids long. The chain's CDR3 is CASSETGEYNEQFF. The CDR3 DNA reads TGCGCCAGCAGTGAAACGGGGGAGTACAATGAGCAGTTCTTC.

This sequence joins TRBV5-1 and TRBJ1-1; D unclear. V lost 5 bases to trimming and J lost 1 base, with 9 bases between them. Germline CDR1 is SGHRS and CDR2 is YFSETQ. This CDR3 is built from 13 residues. The CDR3 region has the DNA TGCGCCAGCAGACGTGACACGAACACTGAAGCTTTCTTT. It encodes CASRRDTNTEAFF.

This chain joins TRBV2 and TRBJ1-2, with 11 bases aligning to TRBD1. The V segment lost 4 bases and the J segment 10 bases; nucleotides outside the gene matches: 5. The germline V gene encodes CDR1 SNHLY and CDR2 FYNNEI. The CDR3 extends over 13 amino acids. This CDR3 reads CASSVRTGGDYTF. Written as DNA, the CDR3 is TGTGCCAGCAGTGTTAGGACAGGGGGCGACTACACCTTC.

The chain uses TRBV6-2 or TRBV6-3 and TRBJ1-2; 7 bases line up with TRBD1. This CDR3 region has 12 residues. Germline loops: CDR1 MNHEY, CDR2 SVGEGT. Trimming removed 6 bases from V and 4 bases from J; junction bases left unmatched: 2. CDR3 sequence: CASSGQAYGYTF. CDR3 nucleotides: TGTGCCAGCAGCGGACAGGCCTATGGCTACACCTTC.

The chain links TRBV28 to TRBJ1-3; D may be TRBD1 (5 bases). CDR3 length equals 14 residues. CDR1 is MDHEN, CDR2 SYDVKM, per germline. V lost 6 bases to trimming and J lost 6 bases, with 15 bases between them. The CDR3: CASSPSGGKNTIYF. CDR3 DNA sequence: TGTGCCAGCAGCCCCTCGGGGGGAAAAAACACCATATATTTT.

The rearrangement links TRBV20-1 to TRBJ2-5; D may be TRBD2 (5 bases). This CDR3 spans 12 amino acids. Per the germline V gene, CDR1 is DFQATT and CDR2 is SNEGSKA (reference sequence). V was cut by 6 bases and J by 5 bases, with 13 bases left in between. CDR3 sequence: CSAVSSKETQYF. The CDR3 DNA follows: TGCAGTGCCGTATCTAGCAAGGAGACCCAGTACTTC.

This rearrangement joins TRBV28 to TRBJ1-2; a weak D match, TRBD1 (5 bases). Trimming removed 4 bases from V and 4 bases from J, with 7 bases in between. The germline V gene has CDR1 MDHEN and CDR2 SYDVKM. This CDR3 has 12 amino acids. CDR3 loop: CASSWDGYGYTF. In DNA, the CDR3 is TGTGCCAGCAGTTGGGACGGCTATGGCTACACCTTC.

This clonotype is a singleton in its sample. The V call is TRBV25-1, the J call TRBJ2-2; D may match TRBD1 or TRBD2 (5 bases each). V lost 7 bases, J lost 6 bases, and 18 bases lay in between. The CDR3 runs to 15 residues. The germline CDR1 and CDR2 sequences are MGHDK and SYGVNS. The CDR3 loop reads CASTRGASPPGELFF. For the CDR3, the DNA is TGTGCCAGCACCCGAGGGGCCTCACCTCCCGGGGAGCTGTTTTTT.

The chain has TRBV7-9 and TRBJ2-7, with D uncertain. V dropped 1 base and J dropped 7 bases, with 14 bases sitting between them. This CDR3 is 14 amino acids long. Germline V lookup: CDR1 SEHNR, CDR2 FQNEAQ (reference sequence). The CDR3 sequence: CASSLGTPGVEQYF. The CDR3 nucleotides read TGTGCCAGCAGCTTAGGTACTCCGGGCGTGGAGCAGTACTTC.

V gene TRBV6-4 combines with J gene TRBJ2-3; TRBD2 aligns across 9 bases. From germline, CDR1 is MRHNA and CDR2 SNTAGT. This CDR3 region has 14 residues. Trimming cost V 5 bases and J 6 bases; bases outside gene matches: 6. The CDR3 region is CASSSVGLADTQYF. The CDR3 bases are TGTGCCAGCAGTTCCGTCGGACTAGCGGATACGCAGTATTTT.

This clonotype was counted a few times. The rearrangement uses TRBV20-1 and TRBJ1-1; no definite D call. There are 14 residues in the CDR3. Germline V gene data show CDR1 as DFQATT and CDR2 as SNEGSKA (reference sequence). With 5 bases removed from V and 8 bases from J, the gap between germline ends came to 21 bases. Here the CDR3 DNA reads TGCAGTGCTTATTTAATCCCGGGGATCGACGAAGCTTTCTTT. Encoded protein: CSAYLIPGIDEAFF.